The 9 T cell receptor beta chains below all came from one sample that was sequenced in a study of control samples from healthy donors and cancer patients. TCRdb's table, derived via immunoSEQ multiplex PCR, lists solely in-frame clones and lacks some. Of around 250,000 clones listed, more than 65% are singletons. The sample taken for sequencing was PBMCs. Every receptor here comes from a woman between 55 and 75 years old with lung cancer.

The count of this clone is one. The same CDR3 is also encoded by other DNA sequences in this sample. The chain is built from TRBV3-1 (or the pseudogene TRBV3-2) and TRBJ2-7; the D is unclear. CDR1 and CDR2 (germline): LGHDT, YNNKEL (reference sequence). There are 12 residues in the CDR3. V dropped 4 bases and J dropped 2 bases, with 6 bases sitting between them. The CDR3 is CASSPGAYEQYF. CDR3 bases: TGTGCCAGCAGCCCGGGCGCCTACGAGCAGTACTTC.

This rearrangement joins TRBV28 to TRBJ2-7, with D perhaps TRBD1 (6 bases). V was clipped by 2 bases and J by 7 bases, with 21 bases between them. The CDR3 consists of 16 residues. Germline V gene data show CDR1 as MDHEN and CDR2 as SYDVKM. The CDR3 loop is CASSLEGSRGRWEQYF. CDR3 in DNA: TGTGCCAGCAGTTTAGAGGGTTCCAGGGGCCGGTGGGAGCAGTACTTC.

V gene TRBV10-3 combines with J gene TRBJ1-2, with D possibly matching TRBD1 (6 bases). Per germline, CDR1 ENHRY and CDR2 SYGVKD. This CDR3 comprises 14 residues. V shed 4 bases and J shed 5 bases, with 14 bases lying between them. CDR3 in DNA: TGTGCCATCAGTGGGGCCAGGGGAAGATATGGCTACACCTTC. Protein product: CAISGARGRYGYTF.

V gene TRBV5-4 combines with J gene TRBJ2-1; TRBD2 might be the D (6 bases). Trimming shortened V by 4 bases and J by 7 bases, and 18 bases separated the two germline ends. Germline CDR1 and CDR2: SGHNT and YYREEE (reference sequence). The CDR3 contains 15 residues. CDR3 in amino acids: CASSRRGNPTNEQFF. In nucleotides, the CDR3 is TGTGCCAGCAGCCGGCGGGGTAACCCTACAAATGAGCAGTTCTTC.

The chain couples TRBV5-4 to TRBJ2-3; D could derive from TRBD1 or TRBD2 (5 bases each). Germline CDR1 reads SGHNT; CDR2 reads YYREEE (reference sequence). The length of the CDR3 is 15 residues. V lost 0 bases and J 7 bases, leaving 15 bases between the germline ends. DNA for the CDR3: TGTGCCAGCAGCTTGGATGGGGCCCGAGGGTATACGCAGTATTTT. Protein: CASSLDGARGYTQYF. Variable domain in full (rest from reference TRBV5-4 and TRBJ2-3): ETGVTQSPTHLIKTRGQQVTLRCSSQSGHNTVSWYQQALGQGPQFIFQYYREEENGRGNFPPRFSGLQFPNYSSELNVNALELDDSALYLCASSLDGARGYTQYFGPGTRLTVL.

The rearrangement uses TRBV5-1 and TRBJ2-7; 9 bases align to TRBD1. The ends lost 0 bases at V and 6 bases at J; junction bases unmatched: 7. The CDR3 is made up of 15 amino acids. Germline V gene data show CDR1 as SGHRS and CDR2 as YFSETQ. CDR3 sequence: CASSLAGTGSVEQYF. CDR3 nucleotide sequence: TGCGCCAGCAGCTTGGCCGGGACAGGGTCGGTCGAGCAGTACTTC. The complete variable domain, with remaining parts taken from reference TRBV5-1 and TRBJ2-7, reads KAGVTQTPRYLIKTRGQQVTLSCSPISGHRSVSWYQQTPGQGLQFLFEYFSETQRNKGNFPGRFSGRQFSNSRSEMNVSTLELGDSALYLCASSLAGTGSVEQYFGPGTRLTVT.

This clone came up once. The rearrangement joins TRBV7-9 to TRBJ2-7; 10 bases agree with TRBD1. This CDR3 is built from 16 residues. Germline loops: CDR1 SEHNR, CDR2 FQNEAQ (reference sequence). The V segment lost 2 bases and the J segment 6 bases; nucleotides outside the gene matches: 10. The CDR3 nucleotides read TGTGCCAGCAGCTTATCCGGGACAGGGGCTTCTACCGAGCAGTACTTC. It is translated as CASSLSGTGASTEQYF.

The J gene is TRBJ2-7, the V gene TRBV4-1; 13 nucleotides agree with TRBD2. V shed 1 base and J 6 bases; nucleotides not matched to a gene: 9. The CDR3 has 17 residues. Per the germline V gene, CDR1 is MGHRA and CDR2 is YSYEKL. The CDR3 here is CASSQGTSGRGWGEQYF. In nucleotides, the CDR3 is TGCGCCAGCAGCCAAGGGACTAGCGGGAGAGGGTGGGGCGAGCAGTACTTC.

In this sample, this clone turned up many times. This sequence joins TRBV10-1 and TRBJ2-2; D is undetermined. CDR1 and CDR2 (germline): WNHNN, SYGVQD (reference sequence). CDR3 length: 14 amino acids. V was cut by 3 bases and J by 1 base, with 6 bases left in between. CDR3 nucleotides: TGCGCCAGCAGTGACAGGCTGAACACCGGGGAGCTGTTTTTT. Its translation: CASSDRLNTGELFF.